These 26 T cell receptor beta chains were all obtained from the same sample, sequenced in a study of blood T cell repertoires in COVID-19. Produced via immunoSEQ multiplex PCR; TCRdb's table is partial and in-frame only. The sample lists approximately 170,000 clones; 70% to 90% were seen once. The sample consisted of peripheral blood. The receptors were sampled from a human donor in a cohort sampled during active COVID-19.

CDR3 coding DNA: TGTGCCAGCAGCTTGGGGCGGGTTAGCAATCAGCCCCAGCATTTT. This codes for CASSLGRVSNQPQHF. The chain couples TRBV5-8 to TRBJ1-5; D uncertain. Germline lookup yields CDR1 SGHTS and CDR2 YDEGEE. This CDR3 region has 15 residues. The germline V and J ends were trimmed by 0 bases and 0 bases, with 7 bases remaining between them.

This chain uses TRBV19 with TRBJ1-5; weak D call: TRBD1 (5 bases). Germline lookup yields CDR1 LNHDA and CDR2 SQIVND (reference sequence). Trimming removed 9 bases at V and 4 bases at J, with 10 bases between. CDR3 size: 12 residues. This CDR3 is CASVGLNQPQHF. CDR3 coding DNA: TGTGCCAGCGTGGGGCTAAATCAGCCCCAGCATTTT.

The V and J genes are TRBV7-8 and TRBJ2-7, with D unclear. The CDR3 has 16 residues. Germline V lookup: CDR1 SGHVS, CDR2 FQNEAQ. V gave up 4 bases and J gave up 4 bases, with 20 bases separating them. DNA for the CDR3: TGTGCCAGCAGCTCAGGTCCGAGTCCAAGTCATTACGAGCAGTACTTC. It translates to CASSSGPSPSHYEQYF.

The rearrangement links TRBV7-2 to TRBJ2-7; TRBD2 agrees at 10 bases. Germline values: CDR1 SGHTA, CDR2 FQGNSA. V lost 2 bases, J lost 6 bases, and 13 bases stayed unmatched. The CDR3 runs to 17 residues. The CDR3 region has the DNA TGTGCCAGCAGCTTACGTGAGCGAGCGGGAGGGCCCTCCGAGCAGTACTTC. It specifies CASSLRERAGGPSEQYF. The full variable domain, rest sourced from reference TRBV7-2 and TRBJ2-7, is GAGVSQSPSNKVTEKGKDVELRCDPISGHTALYWYRQSLGQGLEFLIYFQGNSAPDKSGLPSDRFSAERTGGSVSTLTIQRTQQEDSAVYLCASSLRERAGGPSEQYFGPGTRLTVT.

This chain connects TRBV4-3 to TRBJ2-3, with a tentative D call TRBD2 (6 bases). The V end lost 1 base, the J end lost 1 base, and 15 bases lay between the germline ends. Germline-derived CDR1 and CDR2 are LGHNA and YSLEER. The CDR3 has 17 amino acids. The CDR3 loop reads CASSQGSGAGRTDTQYF. The CDR3 bases are TGCGCCAGCAGCCAAGGGTCAGGAGCGGGCCGCACAGATACGCAGTATTTT.

This chain connects TRBV6-5 to TRBJ2-3; D is perhaps TRBD1 (6 bases). In germline, CDR1 is MNHEY, CDR2 SVGAGI. The length of the CDR3 is 15 residues. Deletions cut 5 bases from V and 5 bases from J, with 17 bases between. CDR3 nucleotides: TGTGCCAGCAGTCCGCTGGGGGCGATACAAGATACGCAGTATTTT. Protein: CASSPLGAIQDTQYF.

This clone was detected only once. The J gene is TRBJ2-5, the V gene TRBV18; 8 nucleotides agree with TRBD1. The CDR3 has 13 amino acids. The germline V gene encodes CDR1 KGHSH and CDR2 LQKENI. The V gene end was trimmed by 2 bases and the J gene end by 8 bases; junction bases not matched to a gene: 4. DNA of the CDR3: TGTGCCAGCTCACCATCGACAGGGGTCACCCAGTACTTC. Amino acids: CASSPSTGVTQYF.

The CDR3 loop reads CASSSDREDGYTF. The CDR3 DNA reads as TGTGCCAGCAGCTCGGACAGGGAGGACGGCTACACCTTC. The chain couples TRBV6-5 to TRBJ1-2, with 8 positions matching TRBD1. CDR3 length equals 13 residues. Trimming removed 6 bases from V and 8 bases from J; junction bases left unmatched: 8. The germline gives CDR1 MNHEY, CDR2 SVGAGI.

The V and J genes are TRBV27 and TRBJ1-6; D possibly corresponds to TRBD1 (5 bases). The CDR3 covers 14 residues. V lost 2 bases, J lost 10 bases, and 12 bases lay in between. CDR1 MNHEY and CDR2 SMNVEV come from the germline V gene (reference sequence). Here the CDR3 reads CASSLAVGGSPLHF. CDR3 nucleotides: TGTGCCAGCAGTTTAGCCGTCGGGGGGTCACCCCTCCACTTT.

This clone was observed a handful of times. The chain joins TRBV14 to TRBJ2-7, with 7 positions matching TRBD1. In germline, CDR1 is SGHDN, CDR2 FVKESK. V lost 8 bases and J lost 6; bases outside the gene matches: 7. The CDR3 contains 12 residues. This chain's CDR3 is CASGQVPLEQYF. Written as DNA, the CDR3 is TGTGCCAGCGGACAGGTCCCCCTCGAGCAGTACTTC.

The rearrangement links TRBV6-5 to TRBJ1-1, with TRBD1 matching over 9 bases. Unmatched junction bases numbered 2, after V lost 10 bases and J lost 5 bases. Germline values: CDR1 MNHEY, CDR2 SVGAGI. The CDR3 has 11 residues. The CDR3 DNA follows: TGTGCCACTGACAGGGGGACTGAAGCTTTCTTT. Its protein is CATDRGTEAFF.

This chain joins TRBV7-9 and TRBJ1-3; D unclear. Trimming pared 10 bases from V and 9 bases from J, leaving 19 bases between. The CDR3 has 13 residues. Looked up from germline, CDR1 is SEHNR and CDR2 is FQNEAQ (reference sequence). CDR3 amino acids: CATHYESRVTIYF. CDR3 nucleotide sequence: TGTGCCACCCACTACGAGAGTCGCGTCACCATATATTTT. Looking up the rest from reference TRBV7-9 and TRBJ1-3 gives the full variable domain: DTGVSQNPRHKITKRGQNVTFRCDPISEHNRLYWYRQTLGQGPEFLTYFQNEAQLEKSRLLSDRFSAERPKGSFSTLEIQRTEQGDSAMYLCATHYESRVTIYFGEGSWLTVV.

The chain combines TRBV5-1 with TRBJ1-4; D possibly corresponds to TRBD1 (5 bases). CDR1 SGHRS and CDR2 YFSETQ come from the germline V gene. This CDR3 has 14 amino acids. Trimming stripped 7 bases from V and 4 bases from J, with 14 bases between. CDR3 in DNA: TGCGCCAGCTCAGAAGACAGACTTAATGAAAAACTGTTTTTT. Protein sequence: CASSEDRLNEKLFF.

The J gene is TRBJ1-5, the V gene TRBV7-2; 7 nucleotides align to TRBD1. V trimming: 5 bases; J trimming: 5 bases; junction bases outside the gene matches: 15. This CDR3 has 17 residues. The germline gives CDR1 SGHTA, CDR2 FQGNSA. The CDR3 protein is CASSKYLDRAADQPQHF. In DNA, the CDR3 is TGTGCCAGCAGCAAGTATCTCGACAGGGCTGCAGATCAGCCCCAGCATTTT.

V usage is TRBV6-5 and J usage is TRBJ1-1; D is unclear. Trimming pared 7 bases from V and 3 bases from J, leaving 18 bases between. Germline V gene sequence: CDR1 MNHEY, CDR2 SVGAGI. The CDR3 loop spans 15 amino acids. The DNA for the CDR3 is TGTGCCAGCAACGTCCGGGGTTCGGCGTACACTGAAGCTTTCTTT. Translating gives CASNVRGSAYTEAFF.

V usage is TRBV10-3 and J usage is TRBJ1-1, with a tentative D call TRBD1 (6 bases). The V gene's germline CDR1 is ENHRY and CDR2 SYGVKD. V shed 1 base and J shed 1 base, with 7 bases lying between them. There are 14 residues in the CDR3. Here the CDR3 reads CAISEWTENTEAFF. The CDR3, as DNA: TGTGCCATCAGTGAGTGGACAGAGAACACTGAAGCTTTCTTT.

This clone was seen once. This chain uses TRBV21-1 with TRBJ2-2; the table assigns TRBD2, which was not confirmed against the DNA. TRBV21-1 is a pseudogene. This CDR3 spans 11 amino acids. CDR3 region: CASRRTGELFF. The CDR3 DNA follows: TGTGCCAGCCGGAGGACCGGGGAGCTGTTTTTT.

The V gene is TRBV6-2 or TRBV6-3, the J gene TRBJ1-4, with no clear D. Germline-derived CDR1 and CDR2 are MNHEY and SVGEGT. V was pared by 2 bases and J by 5 bases, with 15 bases between. The CDR3 covers 16 residues. Written as DNA, the CDR3 is TGTGCCAGCAGTTACCCACGGCAGACTCCCAATGAAAAACTGTTTTTT. This translates into CASSYPRQTPNEKLFF.

The chain combines TRBV18 with TRBJ1-1; D uncertain. The V end lost 6 bases, the J end lost 0 bases, and 14 bases lay between the germline ends. Germline V gene lookup returns CDR1 KGHSH and CDR2 LQKENI. The CDR3 has 15 amino acids. The CDR3 nucleotides read TGTGCCAGCTCTGAATCCGGGAGCATGAACACTGAAGCTTTCTTT. This codes for CASSESGSMNTEAFF.

The J gene is TRBJ2-3, the V gene TRBV7-9; 8 bases map to TRBD1. CDR1 and CDR2 (germline): SEHNR, FQNEAQ (reference sequence). Trimming at V came to 7 bases and at J to 0 bases, leaving 6 bases not matched to a gene. This CDR3 is 15 amino acids long. For the CDR3, the DNA is TGTGCCAGCAACCCTTACAGGGGGAGCACAGATACGCAGTATTTT. Translating it yields CASNPYRGSTDTQYF.

The chain is built from TRBV6-2 or TRBV6-3 and TRBJ2-3, with 8 bases aligning to TRBD2. CDR1 and CDR2 (germline): MNHEY, SVGEGT. V shed 2 bases, J shed 1 base, and the junction held 14 bases outside the gene matches. There are 19 residues in the CDR3. The CDR3 nucleotides read TGTGCCAGCAGTTACGGGTCGGGACTAGTTCCCCGGGGCACAGATACGCAGTATTTT. It encodes CASSYGSGLVPRGTDTQYF.

This clone was picked up one time. J is TRBJ1-1 and V is TRBV7-2; D is uncertain. In germline, CDR1 is SGHTA, CDR2 FQGNSA. V was shortened by 2 bases and J by 3 bases, with 19 bases between the two germline ends. The CDR3 extends over 17 amino acids. CDR3 sequence reads: CASSLKPGGIRDTEAFF. CDR3 sequence (DNA): TGTGCCAGCAGCTTAAAACCTGGAGGGATTCGGGACACTGAAGCTTTCTTT. Based on the CDR3 plus reference TRBV7-2 and TRBJ1-1, the full variable domain is GAGVSQSPSNKVTEKGKDVELRCDPISGHTALYWYRQSLGQGLEFLIYFQGNSAPDKSGLPSDRFSAERTGGSVSTLTIQRTQQEDSAVYLCASSLKPGGIRDTEAFFGQGTRLTVV.

This chain uses TRBV9 with TRBJ1-5, with no clear D. The V end lost 0 bases, the J end lost 4 bases, and 5 bases lay between the germline ends. This CDR3 has 13 amino acids. The germline CDR1 and CDR2 sequences are SGDLS and YYNGEE. The CDR3 protein is CASSVVANQPQHF. DNA for the CDR3: TGTGCCAGCAGCGTAGTAGCTAATCAGCCCCAGCATTTT.

This chain links TRBV7-8 with TRBJ2-3; D might be TRBD2 (5 bases). CDR1 is SGHVS and CDR2 is FQNEAQ in the germline V gene. The V end was cut by 3 bases, the J end by 1 base, with 14 bases between. This CDR3 region has 16 residues. DNA for the CDR3: TGTGCCAGCAGCTTGGCACCTGTTAGCGGCACAGATACGCAGTATTTT. The encoded protein is CASSLAPVSGTDTQYF.

This clone was detected only a few times. V and J are TRBV6-1 and TRBJ1-2; 7 bases fit TRBD1. Looked up from germline, CDR1 is MNHNS and CDR2 is SASEGT. The CDR3 is 13 amino acids. With V trimmed by 1 base and J by 12 bases, 8 bases remained unmatched. CDR3 nucleotide sequence: TGTGCCAGCAGTGAAGGGCAGGGGGGTGTTAACACCTTC. This gives the protein CASSEGQGGVNTF.

A few counts support this clone. The same CDR3 can be traced to other DNA sequences in this sample. The gene calls are TRBV5-1 and TRBJ2-1; unclear D gene. The length of the CDR3 is 11 residues. Germline V gives CDR1 SGHRS, CDR2 YFSETQ. Trimming stripped 0 bases from V and 7 bases from J, with 2 bases between. For the CDR3, the DNA is TGCGCCAGCAGCTTGGCAAATGAGCAGTTCTTC. Protein sequence: CASSLANEQFF. Full variable domain (outside the CDR3, taken from reference TRBV5-1 and TRBJ2-1): KAGVTQTPRYLIKTRGQQVTLSCSPISGHRSVSWYQQTPGQGLQFLFEYFSETQRNKGNFPGRFSGRQFSNSRSEMNVSTLELGDSALYLCASSLANEQFFGPGTRLTVL.